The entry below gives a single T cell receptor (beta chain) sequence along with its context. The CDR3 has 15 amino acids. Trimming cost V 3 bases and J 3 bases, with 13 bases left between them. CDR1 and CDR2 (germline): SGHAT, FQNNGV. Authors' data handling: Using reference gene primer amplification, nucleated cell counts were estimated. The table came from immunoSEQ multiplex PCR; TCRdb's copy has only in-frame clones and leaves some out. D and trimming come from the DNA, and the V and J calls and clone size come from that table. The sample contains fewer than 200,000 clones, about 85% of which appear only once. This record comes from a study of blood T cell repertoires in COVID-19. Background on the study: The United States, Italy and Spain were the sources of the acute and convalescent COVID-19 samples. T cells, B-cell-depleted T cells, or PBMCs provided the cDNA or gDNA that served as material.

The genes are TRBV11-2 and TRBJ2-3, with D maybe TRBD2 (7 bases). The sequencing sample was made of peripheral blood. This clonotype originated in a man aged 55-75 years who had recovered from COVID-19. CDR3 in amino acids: CASSLVGGPTDTQYF. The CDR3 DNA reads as TGTGCCAGCAGCTTGGTGGGGGGGCCGACAGATACGCAGTATTTT.